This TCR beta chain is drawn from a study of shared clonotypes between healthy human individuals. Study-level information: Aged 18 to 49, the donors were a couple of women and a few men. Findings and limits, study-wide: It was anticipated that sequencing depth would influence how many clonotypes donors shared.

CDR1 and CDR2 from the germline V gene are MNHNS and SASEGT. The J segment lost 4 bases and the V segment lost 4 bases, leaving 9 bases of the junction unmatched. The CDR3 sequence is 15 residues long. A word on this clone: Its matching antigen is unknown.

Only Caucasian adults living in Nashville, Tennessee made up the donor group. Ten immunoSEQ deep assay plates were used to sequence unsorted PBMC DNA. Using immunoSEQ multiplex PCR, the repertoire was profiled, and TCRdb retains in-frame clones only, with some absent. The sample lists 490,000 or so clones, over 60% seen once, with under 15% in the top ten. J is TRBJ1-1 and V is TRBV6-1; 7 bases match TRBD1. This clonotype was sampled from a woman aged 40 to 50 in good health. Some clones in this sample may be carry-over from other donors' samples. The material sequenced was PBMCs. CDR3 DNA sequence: TGTGCCAGCAGTGCAAGACAGGGCATTGTCACTGAAGCTTTCTTT. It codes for CASSARQGIVTEAFF.